Listed here are 8 T cell receptor beta chains from one sample, sequenced in a study of blood T cell repertoires in COVID-19. The method was immunoSEQ multiplex PCR; TCRdb's version includes in-frame clones alone and lacks a portion of them. The sample has about 300,000 clones, roughly nine tenths seen once; the top ten hold approximately 1.8%. The material sequenced was peripheral blood. The receptor set was obtained from a woman in her twenties or thirties with COVID-19, enrolled during active disease.

The J gene is TRBJ2-1, the V gene TRBV6-5, with TRBD2 matching 10 bases. The V gene's germline CDR1 is MNHEY and CDR2 SVGAGI. Trimming cost V 8 bases and J 3 bases; bases outside gene matches: 4. The CDR3 totals 14 residues. In DNA, the CDR3 is TGTGCCAGCGGAACTAGCGGGGACTACAATGAGCAGTTCTTC. Translation gives CASGTSGDYNEQFF.

The chain uses TRBV7-2 and TRBJ2-5; possible D gene TRBD1, 6 bases. From germline, CDR1 is SGHTA and CDR2 FQGNSA. The CDR3 has 13 amino acids. V dropped 6 bases and J dropped 1 base, with 9 bases sitting between them. The CDR3, as DNA: TGTGCCAGCAGACAGGGCCCCCAAGAGACCCAGTACTTC. Its protein is CASRQGPQETQYF.

The chain combines TRBV6-4 with TRBJ1-5; 7 nucleotides match TRBD1. The V gene end was trimmed by 8 bases and the J gene end by 0 bases; junction bases not matched to a gene: 10. This CDR3 comprises 16 residues. Germline values: CDR1 MRHNA, CDR2 SNTAGT. CDR3 sequence (DNA): TGTGCCAGCCTACATATTCAGGGGGATAGCAATCAGCCCCAGCATTTT. Residues: CASLHIQGDSNQPQHF.

The J gene is TRBJ2-6, the V gene TRBV7-9, with 10 bases fitting TRBD1. CDR3 length: 19 amino acids. Per the germline V gene, CDR1 is SEHNR and CDR2 is FQNEAQ (reference sequence). V was pared by 5 bases and J by 2 bases, with 12 bases of the junction left unmatched. The CDR3 DNA reads as TGTGCCAGCAGCCACGAGTCCGGGACAGGGGCTACTGGGGCCAACGTCCTGACTTTC. Its protein is CASSHESGTGATGANVLTF.

The genes are TRBV19 and TRBJ1-4, with 7 bases identical to TRBD1. The CDR3 consists of 13 residues. Unmatched junction bases numbered 4, after V lost 1 base and J lost 11 bases. The V gene's germline CDR1 is LNHDA and CDR2 SQIVND (reference sequence). For the CDR3, the DNA is TGTGCCAGTAGTATAGGACAGGGACCTAAACTGTTTTTT. It codes for CASSIGQGPKLFF. The variable domain in full, completed from reference TRBV19 and TRBJ1-4, reads DGGITQSPKYLFRKEGQNVTLSCEQNLNHDAMYWYRQDPGQGLRLIYYSQIVNDFQKGDIAEGYSVSREKKESFPLTVTSAQKNPTAFYLCASSIGQGPKLFFGSGTQLSVL.

The chain links TRBV3-1 (or the pseudogene TRBV3-2) to TRBJ2-3; 7 nucleotides line up with TRBD2. The germline V gene encodes CDR1 LGHDT and CDR2 YNNKEL (reference sequence). CDR3 length: 18 amino acids. J gave up 0 bases and V 1 base, and 10 bases lay outside the gene matches. The CDR3 DNA reads as TGTGCCAGCAGCCAAGGTAATCTAGCGGCCCTAAGCACAGATACGCAGTATTTT. It translates to CASSQGNLAALSTDTQYF.

The rearrangement uses TRBV21-1 and TRBJ2-2; the table gives TRBD2 as D, unverified against the DNA. TRBV21-1 is described as a pseudogene. The CDR3 length is 13 residues. The CDR3 spells CASSPPGTGELFF. CDR3 DNA sequence: TGTGCCAGCAGCCCACCGGGCACCGGGGAGCTGTTTTTT.

This chain uses TRBV2 with TRBJ1-1, with D hard to call. The length of the CDR3 is 15 residues. V lost 2 bases and J lost 0, with 10 bases in between. Germline V lookup: CDR1 SNHLY, CDR2 FYNNEI. The CDR3 coding sequence is TGTGCCAGCAGTGAATCGCGGCTGATGAACACTGAAGCTTTCTTT. Translated, it gives CASSESRLMNTEAFF.